The 5 T cell receptor beta chains listed next were all sequenced from one sample in a study of blood T cell repertoires in COVID-19. The assay was immunoSEQ multiplex PCR, and TCRdb's table has in-frame clones only and misses some. The sample shows around 41,000 clones, more than 75% of them seen only once. The sequenced material came from peripheral blood. These receptors originate from a human donor in a cohort sampled during active COVID-19.

By share of the sample, this clone is medium-sized. The chain has TRBV11-2 and TRBJ2-3; D gene ambiguous. Germline-derived CDR1 and CDR2 are SGHAT and FQNNGV. The CDR3 contains 12 residues. V was shortened by 4 bases and J by 6 bases, with 8 bases between the two germline ends. The chain's CDR3 is CASSSSIDTQYF. For the CDR3, the DNA is TGTGCCAGCAGCTCCAGTATCGATACGCAGTATTTT.

V and J are TRBV11-2 and TRBJ2-1; TRBD2 is a possible D gene (5 bases). CDR3 length: 15 amino acids. Trimming removed 6 bases at V and 4 bases at J, with 16 bases between. In germline, CDR1 is SGHAT, CDR2 FQNNGV. The CDR3 sequence is CASSPPGTGYNEQFF. In DNA, the CDR3 is TGTGCCAGCAGTCCCCCCGGTACGGGATACAATGAGCAGTTCTTC.

V and J are TRBV28 and TRBJ2-5; D perhaps matches TRBD1 (6 bases). In germline, CDR1 is MDHEN, CDR2 SYDVKM. The CDR3 totals 16 residues. The V and J ends lost 5 bases and 2 bases respectively, with 18 bases between them. The DNA for the CDR3 is TGTGCCAGCAGTGCCACCGACACAGGGTTACAAGAGACCCAGTACTTC. It yields the protein CASSATDTGLQETQYF.

The chain carries TRBV25-1 and TRBJ2-1; perhaps TRBD2 as D (6 bases). Germline CDR1 reads MGHDK; CDR2 reads SYGVNS. The CDR3 extends over 16 amino acids. Between the trimmed V and J ends, which lost 5 bases and 2 bases, there was a span of 16 bases. This chain's CDR3 is CASSRPGGSTYNEQFF. The CDR3 nucleotides are TGTGCCAGCAGTAGGCCCGGGGGATCAACCTACAATGAGCAGTTCTTC.

The rearrangement joins TRBV3-1 (or the pseudogene TRBV3-2) to TRBJ2-3; possibly TRBD1 for D (5 bases). Germline CDR1 and CDR2: LGHDT and YNNKEL (reference sequence). The CDR3 sequence is 16 residues long. V dropped 0 bases and J dropped 2 bases, with 12 bases sitting between them. The CDR3 DNA reads as TGTGCCAGCAGCCAAGATACAGGTGGGCCCACAGATACGCAGTATTTT. Residues: CASSQDTGGPTDTQYF.